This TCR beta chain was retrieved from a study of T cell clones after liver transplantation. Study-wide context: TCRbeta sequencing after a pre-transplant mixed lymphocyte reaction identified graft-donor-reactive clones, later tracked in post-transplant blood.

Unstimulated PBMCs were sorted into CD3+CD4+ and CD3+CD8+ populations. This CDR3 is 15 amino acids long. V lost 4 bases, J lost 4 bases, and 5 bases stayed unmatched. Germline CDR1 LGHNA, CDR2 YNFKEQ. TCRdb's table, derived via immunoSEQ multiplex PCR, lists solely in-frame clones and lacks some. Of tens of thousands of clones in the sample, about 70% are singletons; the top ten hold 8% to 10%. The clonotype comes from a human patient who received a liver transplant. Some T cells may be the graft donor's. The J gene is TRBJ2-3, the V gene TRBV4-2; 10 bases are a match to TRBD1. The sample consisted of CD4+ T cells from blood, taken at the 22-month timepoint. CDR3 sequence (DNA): TGTGCCAGCAGCCCAGGACAGGGGGAATCAGATACGCAGTATTTT. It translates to CASSPGQGESDTQYF.